This T cell receptor (beta chain) was sequenced for a study of cytomegalovirus exposure and HLA in healthy donors. The PCR was carried out with 60 Vbeta primers and 13 Jbeta primers. Measured with immunoSEQ multiplex PCR; TCRdb has only the in-frame clones, and not every one. Among 100,000 to 150,000 clones listed, 82% were seen once. For this clone: The antigen is unknown.

Study-level points and caveats: The classifier was said to identify cytomegalovirus status with high specificity and sensitivity. Most TCR sequences proved rare, with some public TCRs found in many donors.

V was clipped by 7 bases and J by 2 bases, with 8 bases between them. Germline V lookup: CDR1 SQVTM, CDR2 ANQGSEA. The CDR3 consists of 11 residues. The clonotype was recovered from a boy aged 2 to 10 in good health and CMV-seronegative. This rearrangement joins TRBV29-1 to TRBJ1-2, with unresolved D. The material sequenced was PBMCs. The CDR3 sequence: CSARQNYGYTF. The CDR3 DNA follows: TGCAGCGCTCGACAAAACTATGGCTACACCTTC.